This T cell receptor beta chain was obtained from a study of OX40 agonist ivuxolimab in advanced cancers. About this clone: No antigen is known for it.

Germline V gives CDR1 SGDLS, CDR2 YYNGEE. The CDR3 is 16 residues long. V dropped 0 bases and J dropped 5; count of bases not matched to a gene: 5. Measured with immunoSEQ multiplex PCR; TCRdb has only the in-frame clones, and not every one. The sample contains about 27,000 clones, roughly 85% of which appear only once. Overall study results and limits: Both blood CD4+ and CD8+ T cells showed clonal growth by week 6 at 0.1 to 3.0 mg/kg. Antigen specificity of clonally expanded peripheral T cells was not established.

The chain combines TRBV9 with TRBJ2-1, with TRBD2 identical over 10 bases. The receptor's source is an adult with an advanced solid tumor such as melanoma, head and neck, liver or kidney cancer. Sample: CD4+ or CD8+ T cells sorted from blood, taken in a trial of the OX40 agonist ivuxolimab. CDR3 DNA sequence: TGTGCCAGCAGCGTAGTTCGGACTAGCGGCCACAATGAGCAGTTCTTC. Translation: CASSVVRTSGHNEQFF.